This section outlines one TCR beta chain sequence together with its context. This sample was included in a study of metastatic and nonmetastatic thyroid tumors. Study-level information: From malignant and benign thyroid patients, repertoires in blood and in tumor or nodule tissue were compared.

Methods used by the authors: For papillary thyroid cancer, a distant-metastasis classifier was constructed from CDR3 differences observed across clinicopathological groups. With MiXCR, TCRdb reprocessed the PCR reads. TCRdb's processing, not the authors' own work, is the source of the V and J calls. This table holds approximately 28,000 clones, over 20% found once. The CDR3 is 18 residues long. Germline V CDR1 and CDR2: SGHTA, FQGTGA. V was clipped by 3 bases and J by 0 bases; unmatched bases: 5. No treatment of any kind had been given to any patient before thyroid surgery. The sequence was obtained from a female donor with papillary thyroid cancer or a benign thyroid nodule (not recorded which). Some clones in this sample may be carry-over from other donors' samples. This rearrangement joins TRBV7-3 to TRBJ2-1, with TRBD2 matching over 13 bases. Sequences were obtained from blood. This chain's CDR3 is CASSFTSGGAFSYNEQFF. CDR3 DNA sequence: TGTGCCAGCAGCTTTACTAGCGGGGGGGCATTCTCCTACAATGAGCAGTTCTTC.